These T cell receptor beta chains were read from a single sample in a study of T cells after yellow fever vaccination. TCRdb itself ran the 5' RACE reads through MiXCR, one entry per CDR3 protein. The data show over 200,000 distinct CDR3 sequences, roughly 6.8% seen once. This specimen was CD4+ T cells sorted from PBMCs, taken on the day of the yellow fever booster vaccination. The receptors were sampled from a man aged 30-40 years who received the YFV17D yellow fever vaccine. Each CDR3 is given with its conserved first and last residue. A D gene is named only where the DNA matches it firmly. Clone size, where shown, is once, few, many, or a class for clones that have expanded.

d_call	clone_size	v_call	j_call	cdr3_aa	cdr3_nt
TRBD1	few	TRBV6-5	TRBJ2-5	CASTYPTGTLETQYF	TGTGCCAGCACGTACCCGACAGGGACGCTCGAGACCCAGTACTTC
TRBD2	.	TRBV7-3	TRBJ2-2	CASSLVLAGTGELFF	TGTGCCAGCAGCTTAGTACTAGCGGGGACCGGGGAGCTGTTTTTT
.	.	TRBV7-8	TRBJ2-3	CASSLQGVDTQYF	TGTGCCAGCAGCTTACAGGGTGTAGATACGCAGTATTTT
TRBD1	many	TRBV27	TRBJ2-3	CASSLFRGQGQYF	TGTGCCAGCAGTTTGTTCAGGGGGCAGGGGCAGTATTTT
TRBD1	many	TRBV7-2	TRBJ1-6	CASSLVGQGNSPLHF	TGTGCCAGCAGCTTAGTGGGACAGGGGAATTCACCCCTCCACTTT
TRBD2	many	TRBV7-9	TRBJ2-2	CASSYGLAVTGELFF	TGTGCCAGCAGCTATGGACTAGCGGTAACCGGGGAGCTGTTTTTT
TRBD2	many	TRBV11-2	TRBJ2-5	CASSKGLKETQYF	TGTGCCAGCAGCAAGGGACTAAAAGAGACCCAGTACTTC
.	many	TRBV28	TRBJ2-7	CASSLYRTALDF	TGTGCCAGCAGTTTATACCGGACAGCTCTGGACTTC
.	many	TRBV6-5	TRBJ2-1	CASSYSVSRSYNEQFF	TGTGCCAGCAGTTACTCGGTTTCTAGAAGTTACAATGAGCAGTTCTTC
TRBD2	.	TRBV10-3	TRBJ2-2	CAISPLAGEVSGELFF	TGTGCCATCAGTCCATTAGCGGGAGAAGTCTCCGGGGAGCTGTTTTTT
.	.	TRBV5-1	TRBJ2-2	CASSLTSSTGELFF	TGCGCCAGCAGCTTGACTAGTTCAACCGGGGAGCTGTTTTTT
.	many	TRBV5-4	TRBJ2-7	CASSLGLGYEQYF	TGTGCCAGCAGCTTGGGTCTCGGGTACGAGCAGTACTTC
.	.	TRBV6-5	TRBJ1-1	CASSYSSSGGTEAFF	TGTGCCAGCAGTTACTCGAGTTCGGGGGGCACTGAAGCTTTCTTT
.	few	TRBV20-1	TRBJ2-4	CSARSPGKAKNIQYF	TGCAGTGCTAGAAGTCCCGGAAAAGCCAAAAACATTCAGTACTTC
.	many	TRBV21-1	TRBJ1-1	CASSKDPGGDTEAFF	TGTGCCAGCAGCAAAGACCCTGGCGGAGACACTGAAGCTTTCTTT
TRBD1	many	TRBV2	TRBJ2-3	CASSRQGQTTDTQYF	TGTGCCAGCAGCAGACAGGGGCAAACCACAGATACGCAGTATTTT
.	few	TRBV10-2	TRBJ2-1	CASHGDGSGSTVSPYNEQFF	TGCGCCAGCCACGGCGATGGCTCTGGTTCTACAGTGTCCCCATACAATGAGCAGTTCTTC
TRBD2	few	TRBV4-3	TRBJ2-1	CASSQDRLAGSVIF	TGCGCCAGCAGCCAAGACCGACTAGCGGGAAGTGTAATCTTC
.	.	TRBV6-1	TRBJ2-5	CASSRAGQETQYF	TGTGCCAGCAGCCGAGCCGGACAAGAGACCCAGTACTTC
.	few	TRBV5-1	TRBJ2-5	CASSFLATKETQYF	TGCGCCAGCAGCTTCTTAGCGACGAAAGAGACCCAGTACTTC
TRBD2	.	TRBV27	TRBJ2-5	CASSRRRGETQYF	TGTGCCAGCAGCCGCAGGCGGGGGGAGACCCAGTACTTC
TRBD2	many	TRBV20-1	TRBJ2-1	CSAGLLGRAVNEQFF	TGCAGTGCTGGGCTCTTGGGGAGGGCCGTGAATGAGCAGTTCTTC
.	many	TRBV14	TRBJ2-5	CARNGETQYF	TGTGCCAGGAATGGGGAGACCCAGTACTTC
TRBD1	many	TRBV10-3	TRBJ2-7	CAVKQGSPYEQYF	TGTGCCGTTAAACAGGGGTCCCCCTACGAGCAGTACTTC
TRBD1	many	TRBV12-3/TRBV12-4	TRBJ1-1	CASSLEGQLNTEAFF	TGTGCCAGCAGTTTGGAGGGACAGCTGAACACTGAAGCTTTCTTT
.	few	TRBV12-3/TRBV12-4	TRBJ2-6	CAIRLSGANVLTF	TGTGCCATTCGGTTGTCTGGGGCCAACGTCCTGACTTTC
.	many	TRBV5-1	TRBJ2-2	CASSLGHNSNTGELFF	TGCGCCAGCAGCCTAGGACATAATTCGAACACCGGGGAGCTGTTTTTT
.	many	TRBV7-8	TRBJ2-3	CASSLAGLVGDTQYF	TGTGCCAGCAGCCTTGCGGGCCTAGTTGGAGATACGCAGTATTTT
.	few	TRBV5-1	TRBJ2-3	CASSLQTRPDTQYF	TGCGCCAGCAGCTTGCAGACCAGGCCAGATACGCAGTATTTT
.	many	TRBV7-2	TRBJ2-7	CASSFRGSYEQYF	TGTGCCAGCAGCTTTAGGGGTTCCTACGAGCAGTACTTC
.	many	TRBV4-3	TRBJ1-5	CASSQDIQVQGRPQHF	TGCGCCAGCAGCCAAGATATCCAGGTCCAGGGTAGGCCCCAGCATTTT
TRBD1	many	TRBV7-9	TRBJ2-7	CASSFGGTGKMSYEQYF	TGTGCCAGCAGCTTCGGAGGGACAGGGAAGATGTCCTACGAGCAGTACTTC
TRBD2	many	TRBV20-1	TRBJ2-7	CSARPSGSPYEQYF	TGCAGTGCTAGACCTAGCGGGAGCCCATACGAGCAGTACTTC
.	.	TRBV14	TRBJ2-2	CASSQWHTGELFF	TGTGCCAGCAGCCAGTGGCACACCGGGGAGCTGTTTTTT
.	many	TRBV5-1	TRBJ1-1	CASRPIINTEAFF	TGCGCCAGCAGACCCATCATAAACACTGAAGCTTTCTTT
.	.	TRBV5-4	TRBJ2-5	CASSLAGLGPQETQYF	TGTGCCAGCAGCTTGGCTGGACTTGGCCCTCAAGAGACCCAGTACTTC
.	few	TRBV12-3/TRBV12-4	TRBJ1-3	CASSPPGRTSGNTIYF	TGTGCCAGCAGCCCTCCGGGACGAACCTCTGGAAACACCATATATTTT
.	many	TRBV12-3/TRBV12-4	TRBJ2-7	CASSLGRSENEQYF	TGTGCCAGCAGTTTAGGGAGGTCGGAGAACGAGCAGTACTTC
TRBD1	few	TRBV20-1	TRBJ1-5	CSATDREDQPQHF	TGCAGTGCAACTGACAGGGAAGATCAGCCCCAGCATTTT
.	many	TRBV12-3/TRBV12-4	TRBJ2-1	CASRPGQNNEQFF	TGTGCCAGCAGGCCGGGACAAAACAATGAGCAGTTCTTC
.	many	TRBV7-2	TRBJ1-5	CASSLFPKSQPQHF	TGTGCCAGCAGCTTATTCCCGAAATCTCAGCCCCAGCATTTT
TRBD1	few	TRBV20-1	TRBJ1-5	CSARGRDRAGNQPQHF	TGCAGTGCTAGGGGTCGGGACAGGGCTGGCAATCAGCCCCAGCATTTT
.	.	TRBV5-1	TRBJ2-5	CASSLTVGGETQYF	TGCGCCAGCAGCTTGACGGTGGGGGGAGAGACCCAGTACTTC
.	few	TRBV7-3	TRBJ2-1	CASSLGSDEQFF	TGTGCCAGCAGCTTAGGATCGGATGAGCAGTTCTTC
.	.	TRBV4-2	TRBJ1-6	CASSPRHGTGNSPLHF	TGTGCCAGCAGCCCGCGCCACGGGACGGGGAATTCACCCCTCCACTTT
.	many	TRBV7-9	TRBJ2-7	CASSRIADSYEQYF	TGTGCCAGCAGCCGTATAGCGGACTCCTACGAGCAGTACTTC
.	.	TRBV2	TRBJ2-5	CASSEANGVETQYF	TGTGCCAGCAGTGAAGCGAACGGGGTGGAGACCCAGTACTTC
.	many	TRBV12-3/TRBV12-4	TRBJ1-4	CASSSLGELFF	TGTGCCAGCAGTTCCTTAGGGGAACTGTTTTTT
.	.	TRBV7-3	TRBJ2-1	CASSSPLGEQFF	TGTGCCAGCAGCTCTCCTCTAGGAGAGCAGTTCTTC
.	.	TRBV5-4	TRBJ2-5	CASSLAQQETQYF	TGTGCCAGCAGCTTGGCTCAGCAAGAGACCCAGTACTTC
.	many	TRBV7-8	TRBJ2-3	CASSSEGRSTDTQYF	TGTGCCAGCAGCTCCGAGGGGAGAAGCACAGATACGCAGTATTTT